Listed below are T cell receptor beta chains from one sample, sequenced in a study of T cells expressing NK-cell markers. TCRdb reprocessed the 5' RACE reads and keeps a single row for each CDR3 protein, giving no DNA. The sample spans roughly 390,000 distinct CDR3 sequences; the ten largest clones claim roughly 5.2%. The sample comprised blood T cells: a sorted CD56 or NKG2C T cell subset, CD4+ or CD8+ T cells, or bulk PBMC T cells (not recorded which). The receptor set was obtained from a man aged 18 to 70 in good health. Both conserved end residues are part of each CDR3.

len,j_gene,v_gene,CDR3aa
15,TRBJ2-1,TRBV11-2,CASSLELQIYNEQFF
15,TRBJ2-5,TRBV14,CASSQDLRVGETQYF
17,TRBJ2-3,TRBV6-1,CASSGRRAGASTDTQYF
16,TRBJ1-3,TRBV5-5,CASSLVRQPAGNTIYF
19,TRBJ2-4,TRBV3-1,CASSQIAMGTDSPKNIQYF
18,TRBJ2-6,TRBV2,CASSETSGLSSGANVLTF
14,TRBJ2-3,TRBV20-1,CSAPLRVEWDTQYF
14,TRBJ2-7,TRBV18,CASSEGRGDHEQYF
12,TRBJ2-7,TRBV11-1,CASSLTVYEQYF
16,TRBJ2-2,TRBV7-2,CASSPGEAGRTGELFF
17,TRBJ1-3,TRBV18,CASSSVGQGVAGNTIYF
15,TRBJ2-5,TRBV5-4,CASSLQGAFQETQYF
15,TRBJ2-1,TRBV20-1,CSASRQVNSGTEQFF
15,TRBJ2-1,TRBV20-1,CSARFPGGTDNEQFF
17,TRBJ2-1,TRBV21-1,CASSKGNYRAIRDEQFF
15,TRBJ1-4,TRBV19,CASSAIRDFSSLLFF
15,TRBJ2-2,TRBV11-2,CASSLNPTNTGELFF
16,TRBJ2-1,TRBV14,CASSLMPGPTYNEQFF
12,TRBJ1-2,TRBV12-3/TRBV12-4,CASSNGVYGYTF
14,TRBJ2-5,TRBV18,CASSPRREGETQYF
13,TRBJ2-3,TRBV30,CAWSKQVTDTQYF
15,TRBJ2-7,TRBV12-3/TRBV12-4,CASSSGARRAYEQYF
12,TRBJ1-5,TRBV10-3,CAAHREGQPQHF
14,TRBJ2-1,TRBV7-2,CASSLRRAGNEQFF
14,TRBJ2-1,TRBV27,CATRRGQIEDEQFF
12,TRBJ1-1,TRBV3-1,CASSHLAREAFF
16,TRBJ2-3,TRBV6-5,CASSYSGGSGGDTQYF
11,TRBJ2-5,TRBV18,CASSPGETQYF
14,TRBJ2-1,TRBV7-2,CASLTATGYNEQFF
16,TRBJ2-4,TRBV20-1,CSASSRGSLAKNIQYF
14,TRBJ2-1,TRBV5-1,CASSPLAGGIEQFF
16,TRBJ1-2,TRBV7-2,CASSPGGTTRNYGYTF
16,TRBJ2-1,TRBV11-2,CASSRPLSGAYNEQFF
13,TRBJ2-5,TRBV11-2,CASTQNRQETQYF
17,TRBJ2-3,TRBV12-3/TRBV12-4,CASSHAGAGGHADTQYF
13,TRBJ2-2,TRBV14,CASSQDRIGELFF
14,TRBJ2-7,TRBV6-1,CASSELGRGGEQYF
18,TRBJ2-6,TRBV12-5,CASGLVWTGKTGANVLTF
13,TRBJ1-1,TRBV5-1,CASSGGGNTEAFF
11,TRBJ2-3,TRBV20-1,CSALAGDTQYF
15,TRBJ1-2,TRBV29-1,CSGFFPGQPNYGYTF
18,TRBJ2-6,TRBV6-2/TRBV6-3,CASSYSQGRRSGANVLTF
18,TRBJ1-6,TRBV3-1,CASSQDSKSAGRNSPLHF
15,TRBJ1-1,TRBV7-9,CASSYNTGVHTEAFF
12,TRBJ1-5,TRBV15,CATSRKTGPQHF
16,TRBJ1-1,TRBV10-3,CAISAGPHMEGTEAFF
18,TRBJ2-3,TRBV5-6,CASSLAKRGKGEADTQYF
13,TRBJ1-1,TRBV29-1,CSVVGGILAEAFF
14,TRBJ1-2,TRBV10-2,CASSDRAQGGGYTF
16,TRBJ2-5,TRBV28,CASSVWGDRSKETQYF
16,TRBJ2-4,TRBV11-2,CASSLAQGLVKNIQYF
15,TRBJ2-1,TRBV20-1,CSASNPSGYYNEQFF
13,TRBJ2-5,TRBV18,CASSASWGETQYF
15,TRBJ2-3,TRBV7-9,CASSLRTLSTDTQYF
14,TRBJ1-5,TRBV12-3/TRBV12-4,CASSQTGVLQPQHF